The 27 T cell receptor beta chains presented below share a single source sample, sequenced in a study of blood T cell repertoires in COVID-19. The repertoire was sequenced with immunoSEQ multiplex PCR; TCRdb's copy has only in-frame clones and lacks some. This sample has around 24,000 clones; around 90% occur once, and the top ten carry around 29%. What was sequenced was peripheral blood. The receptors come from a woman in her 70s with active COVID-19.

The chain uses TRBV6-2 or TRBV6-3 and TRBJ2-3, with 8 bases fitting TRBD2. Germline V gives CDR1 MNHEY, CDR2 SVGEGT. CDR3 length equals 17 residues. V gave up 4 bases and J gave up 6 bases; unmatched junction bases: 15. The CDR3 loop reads CASSLQRGGPPSDTQYF. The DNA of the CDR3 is TGTGCCAGCAGTTTGCAACGGGGGGGGCCGCCATCCGATACGCAGTATTTT.

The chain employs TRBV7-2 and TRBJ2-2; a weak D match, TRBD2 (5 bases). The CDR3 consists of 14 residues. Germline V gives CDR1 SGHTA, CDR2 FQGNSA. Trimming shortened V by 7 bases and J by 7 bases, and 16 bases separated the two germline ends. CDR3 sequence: CASTQEPGSGELFF. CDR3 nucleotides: TGTGCCAGCACCCAGGAACCGGGGAGCGGGGAGCTGTTTTTT.

The CDR3 protein is CASSLDRPIAGNTIYF. CDR3 nucleotides: TGCGCCAGCAGCTTGGACAGGCCAATAGCTGGAAACACCATATATTTT. The chain couples TRBV5-1 to TRBJ1-3; the D gene is possibly TRBD1 (5 bases). Germline V CDR1 and CDR2: SGHRS, YFSETQ. There are 16 residues in the CDR3. Trimming removed 0 bases from V and 2 bases from J, with 12 bases in between.

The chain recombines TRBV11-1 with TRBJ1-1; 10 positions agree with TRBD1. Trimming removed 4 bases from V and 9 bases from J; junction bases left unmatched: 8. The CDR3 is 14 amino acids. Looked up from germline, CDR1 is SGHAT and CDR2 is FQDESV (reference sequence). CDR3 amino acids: CASSSRQGAPKAFF. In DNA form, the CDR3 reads TGTGCCAGCAGCTCAAGACAGGGGGCCCCTAAAGCTTTCTTT.

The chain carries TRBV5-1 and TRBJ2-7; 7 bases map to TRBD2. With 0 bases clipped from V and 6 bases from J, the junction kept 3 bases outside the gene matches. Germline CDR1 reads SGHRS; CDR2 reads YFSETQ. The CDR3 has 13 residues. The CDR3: CASSLGEGSEQYF. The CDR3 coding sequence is TGCGCCAGCAGCTTGGGGGAGGGCTCCGAGCAGTACTTC.

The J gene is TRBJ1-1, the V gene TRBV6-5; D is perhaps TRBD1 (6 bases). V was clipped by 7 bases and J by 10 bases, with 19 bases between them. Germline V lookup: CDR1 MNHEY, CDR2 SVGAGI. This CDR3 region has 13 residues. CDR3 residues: CASTPRGGRLAFF. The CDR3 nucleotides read TGTGCCAGCACTCCCCGGGGGGGGCGCTTAGCTTTCTTT.

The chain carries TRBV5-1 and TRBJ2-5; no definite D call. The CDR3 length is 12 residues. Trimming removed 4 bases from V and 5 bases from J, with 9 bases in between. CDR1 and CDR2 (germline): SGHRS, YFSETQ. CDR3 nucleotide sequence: TGCGCCAGCAGCAACCAACTTGAGACCCAGTACTTC. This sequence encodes CASSNQLETQYF.

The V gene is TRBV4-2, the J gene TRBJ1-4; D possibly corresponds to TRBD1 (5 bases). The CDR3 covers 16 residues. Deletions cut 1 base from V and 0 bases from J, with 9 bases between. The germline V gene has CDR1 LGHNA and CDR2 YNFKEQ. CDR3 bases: TGTGCCAGCAGCCAAGCAACAGGTTCAACTAATGAAAAACTGTTTTTT. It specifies CASSQATGSTNEKLFF.

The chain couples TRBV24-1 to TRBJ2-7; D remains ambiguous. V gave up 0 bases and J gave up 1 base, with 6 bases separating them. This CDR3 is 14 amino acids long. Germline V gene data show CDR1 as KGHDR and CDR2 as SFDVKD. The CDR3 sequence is CATSDLPPSYEQYF. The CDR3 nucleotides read TGTGCCACCAGTGATTTGCCCCCTTCCTACGAGCAGTACTTC.

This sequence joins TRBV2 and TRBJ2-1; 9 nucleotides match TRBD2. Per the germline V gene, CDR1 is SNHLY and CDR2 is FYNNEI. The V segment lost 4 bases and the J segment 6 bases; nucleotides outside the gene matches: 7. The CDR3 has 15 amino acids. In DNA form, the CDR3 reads TGTGCCAGCAGTGTGCGAGCGGGGGGCCCCAATGAGCAGTTCTTC. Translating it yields CASSVRAGGPNEQFF.

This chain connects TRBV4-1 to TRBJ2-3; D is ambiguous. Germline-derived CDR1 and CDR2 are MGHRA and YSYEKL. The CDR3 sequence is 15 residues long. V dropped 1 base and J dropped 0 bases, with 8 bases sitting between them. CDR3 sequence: CASSQGRHSTDTQYF. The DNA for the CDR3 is TGCGCCAGCAGCCAAGGGCGGCATAGCACAGATACGCAGTATTTT.

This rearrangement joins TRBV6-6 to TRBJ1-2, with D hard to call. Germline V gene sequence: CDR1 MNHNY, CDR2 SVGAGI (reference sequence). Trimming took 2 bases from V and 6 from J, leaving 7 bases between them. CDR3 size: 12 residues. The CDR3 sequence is CASSYGEDGYTF. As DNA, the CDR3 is TGTGCCAGCAGTTACGGGGAGGATGGCTACACCTTC.

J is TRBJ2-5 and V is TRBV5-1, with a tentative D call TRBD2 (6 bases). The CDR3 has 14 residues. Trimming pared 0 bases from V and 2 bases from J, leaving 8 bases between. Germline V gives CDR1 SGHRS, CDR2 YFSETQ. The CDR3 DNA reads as TGCGCCAGCAGCTTGGCTGGGGGGCAAGAGACCCAGTACTTC. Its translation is CASSLAGGQETQYF. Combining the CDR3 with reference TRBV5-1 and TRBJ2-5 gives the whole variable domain KAGVTQTPRYLIKTRGQQVTLSCSPISGHRSVSWYQQTPGQGLQFLFEYFSETQRNKGNFPGRFSGRQFSNSRSEMNVSTLELGDSALYLCASSLAGGQETQYFGPGTRLLVL.

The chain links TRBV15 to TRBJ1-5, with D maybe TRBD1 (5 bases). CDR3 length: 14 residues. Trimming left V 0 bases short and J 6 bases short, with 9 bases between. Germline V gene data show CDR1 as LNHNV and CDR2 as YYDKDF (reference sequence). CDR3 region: CATSRDRGVQPQHF. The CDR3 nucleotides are TGTGCCACCAGCAGAGATCGGGGGGTTCAGCCCCAGCATTTT.

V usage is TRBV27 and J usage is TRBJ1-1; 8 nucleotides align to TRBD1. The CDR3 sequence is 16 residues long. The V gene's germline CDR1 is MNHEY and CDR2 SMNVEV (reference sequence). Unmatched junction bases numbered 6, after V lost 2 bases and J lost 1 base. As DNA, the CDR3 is TGTGCCAGCAGTTTACGGAACAGGGGGACGAACACTGAAGCTTTCTTT. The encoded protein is CASSLRNRGTNTEAFF.

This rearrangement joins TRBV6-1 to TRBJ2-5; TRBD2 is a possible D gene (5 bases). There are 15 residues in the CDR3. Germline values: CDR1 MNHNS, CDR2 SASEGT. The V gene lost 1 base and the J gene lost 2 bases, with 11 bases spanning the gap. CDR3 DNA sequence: TGTGCCAGCAGTGAAGTTCGTGGGAGACAAGAGACCCAGTACTTC. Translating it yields CASSEVRGRQETQYF.

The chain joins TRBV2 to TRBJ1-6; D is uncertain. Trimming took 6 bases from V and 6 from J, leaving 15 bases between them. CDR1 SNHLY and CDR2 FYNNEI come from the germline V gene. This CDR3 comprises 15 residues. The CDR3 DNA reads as TGTGCCAGCAGAGGAGAAAGCAGACTTAATTCACCCCTCCACTTT. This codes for CASRGESRLNSPLHF. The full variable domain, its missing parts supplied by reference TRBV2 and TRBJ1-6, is EPEVTQTPSHQVTQMGQEVILRCVPISNHLYFYWYRQILGQKVEFLVSFYNNEISEKSEIFDDQFSVERPDGSNFTLKIRSTKLEDSAMYFCASRGESRLNSPLHFGNGTRLTVT.

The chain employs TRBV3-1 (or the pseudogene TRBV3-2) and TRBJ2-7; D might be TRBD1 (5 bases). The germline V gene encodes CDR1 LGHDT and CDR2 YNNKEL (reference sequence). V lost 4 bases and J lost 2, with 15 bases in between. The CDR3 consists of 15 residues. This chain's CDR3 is CASSRPAGPAYEQYF. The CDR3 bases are TGTGCCAGCAGCCGCCCGGCAGGGCCCGCCTACGAGCAGTACTTC.

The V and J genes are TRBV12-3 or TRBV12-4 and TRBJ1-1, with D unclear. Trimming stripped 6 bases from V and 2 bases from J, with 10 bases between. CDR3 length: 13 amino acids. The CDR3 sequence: CASSLGENTEAFF. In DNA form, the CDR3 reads TGTGCCAGCAGCCTGGGAGAAAACACTGAAGCTTTCTTT.

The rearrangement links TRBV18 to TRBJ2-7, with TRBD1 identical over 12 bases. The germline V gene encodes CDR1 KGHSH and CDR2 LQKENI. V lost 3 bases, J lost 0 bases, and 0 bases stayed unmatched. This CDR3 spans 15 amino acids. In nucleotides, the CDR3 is TGTGCCAGCTCACCGGGACAGGGGGCCTCCTACGAGCAGTACTTC. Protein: CASSPGQGASYEQYF.

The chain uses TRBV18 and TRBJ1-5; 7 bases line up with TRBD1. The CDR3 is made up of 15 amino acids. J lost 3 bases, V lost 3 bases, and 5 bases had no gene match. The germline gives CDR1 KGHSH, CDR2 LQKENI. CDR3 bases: TGTGCCAGCTCACCCGACAGGGTGAACAATCAGCCCCAGCATTTT. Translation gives CASSPDRVNNQPQHF.

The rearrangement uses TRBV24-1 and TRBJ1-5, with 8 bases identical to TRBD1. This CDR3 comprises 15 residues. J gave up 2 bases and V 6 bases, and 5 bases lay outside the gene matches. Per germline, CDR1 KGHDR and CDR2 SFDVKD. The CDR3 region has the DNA TGTGCCACCAGTACCTCGACAGGGGGCAATCAGCCCCAGCATTTT. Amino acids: CATSTSTGGNQPQHF.

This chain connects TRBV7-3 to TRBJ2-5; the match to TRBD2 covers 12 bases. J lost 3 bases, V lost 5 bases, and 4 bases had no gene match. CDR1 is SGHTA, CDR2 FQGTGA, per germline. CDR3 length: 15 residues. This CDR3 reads CASSKLAGGEETQYF. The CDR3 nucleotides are TGTGCCAGCAGCAAACTAGCGGGGGGTGAAGAGACCCAGTACTTC.

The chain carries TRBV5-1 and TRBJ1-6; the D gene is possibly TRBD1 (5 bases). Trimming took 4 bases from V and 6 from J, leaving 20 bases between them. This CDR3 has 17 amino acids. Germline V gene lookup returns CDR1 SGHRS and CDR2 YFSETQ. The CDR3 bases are TGCGCCAGCAGCGGGCGGCCGATTGGGGCAAGTAATTCACCCCTCCACTTT. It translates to CASSGRPIGASNSPLHF.

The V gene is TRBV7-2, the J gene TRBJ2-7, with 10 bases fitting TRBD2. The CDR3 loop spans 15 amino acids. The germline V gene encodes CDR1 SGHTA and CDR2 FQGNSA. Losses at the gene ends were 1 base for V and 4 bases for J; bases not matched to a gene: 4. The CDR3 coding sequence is TGTGCCAGCAGCTTAGGAGCGGGGGGGACTTACGAGCAGTACTTC. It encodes CASSLGAGGTYEQYF. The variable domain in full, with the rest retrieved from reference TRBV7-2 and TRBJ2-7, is GAGVSQSPSNKVTEKGKDVELRCDPISGHTALYWYRQSLGQGLEFLIYFQGNSAPDKSGLPSDRFSAERTGGSVSTLTIQRTQQEDSAVYLCASSLGAGGTYEQYFGPGTRLTVT.

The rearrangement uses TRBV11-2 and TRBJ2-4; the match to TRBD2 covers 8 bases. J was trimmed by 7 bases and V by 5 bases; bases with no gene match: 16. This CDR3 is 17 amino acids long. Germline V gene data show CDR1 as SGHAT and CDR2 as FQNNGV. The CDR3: CASSPRLNRGGSNIQYF. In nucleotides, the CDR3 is TGTGCCAGCAGCCCCCGACTAAATCGCGGGGGGTCGAACATTCAGTACTTC. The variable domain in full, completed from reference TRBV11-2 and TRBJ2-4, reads EAGVAQSPRYKIIEKRQSVAFWCNPISGHATLYWYQQILGQGPKLLIQFQNNGVVDDSQLPKDRFSAERLKGVDSTLKIQPAKLEDSAVYLCASSPRLNRGGSNIQYFGAGTRLSVL.

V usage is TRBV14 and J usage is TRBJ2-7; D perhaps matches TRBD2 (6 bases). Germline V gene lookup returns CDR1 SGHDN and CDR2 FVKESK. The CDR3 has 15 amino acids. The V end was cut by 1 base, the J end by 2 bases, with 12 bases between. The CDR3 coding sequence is TGTGCCAGCAGCCAAGGGGTCGGGGGTACCTACGAGCAGTACTTC. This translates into CASSQGVGGTYEQYF.